Below, one TCR beta chain is given with its context. This clone has a single count. Its antigen has not been determined. Per-base quality was not reported, and no clone a single base away is much larger than it. In total, approximately 700 healthy bone marrow donors made up the cohort. At the time of sampling, every cohort member was nominally healthy, though immune exposures that went unrecorded were likely present. The donor was CMV seropositive and was included in the group of some 290 seropositive cohort members. A peripheral blood sample was collected from each donor, and TCR beta sequencing was performed on peripheral blood mononuclear cells. Genomic DNA extraction from the blood cell samples was performed with the Qiagen DNeasy Blood Extraction Kit. These data belong to a study of cytomegalovirus exposure and HLA in healthy donors (TCRdb year 2017). A note on the overall study: In an earlier analysis of some 610 of the donors, 276 Gb of sequence data and 100 million or so unique TCR beta sequences from 180 million or so T cells were reported. About 280 gigabases of sequencing data and roughly 80 million unique TCR sequences made up an early release that covered under 750 HLA-typed donors. Of the roughly 400 genotyped donors, approximately 82% fell in the genetic ancestry cluster associated with self-reported Caucasian donors. The study aimed to test whether cataloging public T cell receptors could reveal signatures of past pathogen exposure. The T cell repertoires of 666 subjects were profiled by immunosequencing and related to cytomegalovirus serostatus. Besides the first cohort of roughly 660 subjects, a separate validation cohort made up of 120 different subjects was used. To predict cytomegalovirus infection status, the study combined high-throughput TCR immunosequencing, statistical association of individual TCRs with disease status, and machine learning. To study patterns of TCR occurrence, a later analysis re-analyzed previously published TCR beta repertoires from 600 to 750 donors and added high-resolution HLA genotyping. The later analysis used no new phenotypic data to find candidate immune exposures, relying instead on TCR beta sequences and their occurrence across donors. An earlier analysis of around 640 of the donors used high-throughput TCR beta sequencing to judge whether each TCR beta V gene segment behaved as functional or pseudogenic. Donor age, sex, ethnicity and CMV serostatus were compiled together with the repertoire data. A later genetic analysis took genome-wide SNP genotypes for about 55% of the 666 donors and used that subset as a discovery cohort. All discovery cohort repertoires had been generated using a single sequencing platform. Both class I and class II loci were covered by HLA typing, at four-digit resolution. The number of typed donors differed by locus: about 620-640 for A, B, C, DRB1 and DQB1; about 520 for DQA1; approximately 600 for DPA1; and approximately 450 for DPB1. Roughly five DR-DQ haplotypes were treated as single units for association and clustering because of strong linkage in the cohort. Among about 400 genotyped donors of the cohort, an average of around 240,000 unique TCR beta nucleotide sequences was sequenced per donor, of which 15% to 20% were non-productive.

Library preparation employed the immunoSEQ multiplex PCR assay. The multiplex PCR relied on a mix of 60 forward primers for TCR Vbeta segments and 13 reverse primers for TCR Jbeta segments. A multiplex PCR assay on genomic DNA amplified the CDR3 region of rearranged TCR beta genes. The Illumina HiSeq System was used to sequence the amplified TCR beta libraries as 87-base-pair reads. As for the authors' bioinformatics: A later analysis tallied roughly 78 million unique TCR beta chains across the 666 repertoires, and approximately 9.9 million of those chains were shared by two or more donors. A nearest-neighbor algorithm error-corrected the raw reads and collapsed the reads into unique sequences, merging closely related sequences to remove PCR and sequencing errors. Alignment of CDR3 sequences to IMGT reference sequences was used to assign V, D and J gene segments. Each retained sequence needed at least a six-nucleotide match to both a V gene segment and a J gene segment. Rearrangements were called productive when the CDR3 lacked stop codons and stayed in frame with V and J; all others were non-productive. CDR3 was defined by IMGT convention, running from the second conserved V-encoded cysteine to the conserved J-encoded phenylalanine. Sequences without an unambiguous match to a single V gene segment were excluded from the earlier analysis of about 600 of the donors. An earlier analysis of a few hundred of the donors classified V segments as functional when productive rearrangements were above 56.7% and as segregating when the standard deviation between donors was above 5%. To diagnose cytomegalovirus status from the catalog of TCR beta chain sequences, a statistical classification framework was built. V and J gene assignment, in a later analysis, came from comparing TCR nucleotide sequences with IMGT/GENE-DB human TR gene sequences. Using the TCRdist pipeline, a later analysis assigned CDR3 sequences along with most-parsimonious VDJ recombination scenarios. In a later analysis, every TCR beta chain was defined by the combination of its CDR3 amino acid sequence and its V-gene family, and reads without a unique V-gene family were dropped. In a later analysis, 450 to 600 highly shared, low-generation-probability nucleotide sequences were removed to address suspected cross-contamination and a sequencing artifact. In a later analysis, a clonal expansion index was calculated for each public chain from normalized within-repertoire ranks of inferred template counts. A later analysis computed generation probabilities with a VDJ recombination model fitted to out-of-frame rearrangements, and checked the results against IGoR. Hypergeometric tests were used in a later analysis to score TCR-TCR, TCR-HLA and TCR-CMV co-occurrence, with a repertoire-size bias correction applied to the TCR pairs. In a later analysis, false discovery rates were estimated by permuting HLA or CMV assignments 20 times. In a later analysis, co-occurring TCRs were grouped using DBSCAN, and TCRdist sequence similarity was added for clustering within HLA-allele-positive subsets. Co-occurrence clustering excluded repertoires with fewer than 30,000 or more than 120,000 public chains, plus five with anomalous nucleotide sharing. TCRdb carries this immuneACCESS record with in-frame sequences only. Its versions omit some clonotypes, under half of them owing to an unresolved V gene in the studies checked, with the rest unexplained. V and J calls and clone size are those listed in that table; D and trimming were worked out from the DNA. Here the sample has around 110,000 clones; around three fifths occur a single time. The ten largest clonotypes hold under 9% of the sample.

Its CDR3 holds 15 amino acids, cysteine through phenylalanine. Just CDR3 DNA is preserved here, 45 bases in frame from base 1. Cut back by 6 bases and 0 bases, the V and J ends lie 13 bases apart. Looking up the germline V gene yields CDR1 MDHEN and CDR2 SYDVKM. Points the paper makes about the study in general: A further reported finding was that TCR beta sequences accurately predicted the HLA-A and HLA-B alleles for most subjects in the first cohort. Some IMGT-functional V segments, including TRBV6-2 and TRBV6-3, could not be told apart with the 87-base-pair reads, so those segments were excluded. Presence/absence analyses assumed roughly uniform sequencing depth across donors, an assumption that may not hold. When HLA alleles, especially DR and DQ, strongly co-occurred, attributing TCR associations to individual alleles was difficult. In a later analysis, HLA-associated TCR beta chains were found to be more clonally expanded and to have lower generation probabilities than equally common non-associated chains. According to the authors, the approach could potentially be generalized to other disease states and immunological phenotypes. In a later genetic analysis, a missense DCLRE1C variant was associated with V-gene and J-gene trimming of TCR beta chains, and the association was replicated in an independent cohort. Because counts were too low, about 18 rarely observed V segments, including chromosome 9 orphons, were excluded from the earlier analysis of fewer than 650 of the donors. A total of around 150 TCR beta chains were listed by the study as associated with cytomegalovirus. A later analysis found that TCR association rates varied across HLA loci, with DRB1 alleles showing the most associated TCRs and HLA-C alleles the fewest. In vitro tests confirmed that a few of the cytomegalovirus-associated TCR beta chains recognize cytomegalovirus antigens. Because HLA typing was unavailable for some donors at each locus, only the typed subset was used in association tests. While some public TCRs were present in many individuals, most TCR sequences turned up only very rarely across donors. A cluster of highly shared sequence variants was judged likely to be a technical artifact of the sequencing pipeline. In an earlier analysis of more than 450 of the donors, most TCR beta V segments were observed in productive rearrangements about 87% or about 30% of the time, broadly matching IMGT annotations. At a false discovery rate of 0.05, a later analysis linked about 16,000 TCR beta sequences to specific HLA alleles. The cohort was sequenced for TCR beta chains only, and without alpha or paired-chain data the features that could be detected were limited. The classifier was reported to diagnose cytomegalovirus status with high specificity and sensitivity in both the original cohort and the validation cohort. Linkage disequilibrium might explain the correlated functional status among segregating V segments, but an unknown experimental factor could not be excluded. A later analysis reported that several top co-occurrence clusters appeared linked to parvovirus B19, influenza, CMV and Epstein-Barr virus. Most CMV-associated TCR beta chains appeared to be HLA-restricted in a later analysis, and the HLA associations seemed to be driven largely by CMV exposure. Immune exposure information for the cohort was limited to CMV serostatus. According to a later genetic analysis, donors in an Asian-associated ancestry cluster had fewer N-insertions in productive TCRs than the approximately 710-donor mean.

Material for sequencing was PBMCs. This chain joins TRBV28 to TRBJ2-3; TRBD2 is a weak D gene call, 5 bases matching. This receptor was identified in a woman aged 35 to 49 in good health and CMV-seropositive. The DNA sequence is given as TGTGCCAGCAGCGAAGTCAGGACTAGCACAGATACGCAGTATTTT. Translation gives CASSEVRTSTDTQYF.